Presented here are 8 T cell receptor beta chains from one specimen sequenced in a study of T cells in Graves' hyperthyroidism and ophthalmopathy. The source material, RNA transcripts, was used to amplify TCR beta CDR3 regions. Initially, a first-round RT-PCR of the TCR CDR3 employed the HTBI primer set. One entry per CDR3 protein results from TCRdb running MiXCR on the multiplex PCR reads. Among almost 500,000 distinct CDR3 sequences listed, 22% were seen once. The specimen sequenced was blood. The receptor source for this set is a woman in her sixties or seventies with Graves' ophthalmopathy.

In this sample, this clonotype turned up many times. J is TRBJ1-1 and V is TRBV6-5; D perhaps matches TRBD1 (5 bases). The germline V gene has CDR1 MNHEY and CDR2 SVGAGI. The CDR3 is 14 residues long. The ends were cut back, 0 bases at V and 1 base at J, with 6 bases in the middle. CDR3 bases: TGTGCCAGCAGTTACTCGGGGGGGAACACTGAAGCTTTCTTT. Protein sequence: CASSYSGGNTEAFF.

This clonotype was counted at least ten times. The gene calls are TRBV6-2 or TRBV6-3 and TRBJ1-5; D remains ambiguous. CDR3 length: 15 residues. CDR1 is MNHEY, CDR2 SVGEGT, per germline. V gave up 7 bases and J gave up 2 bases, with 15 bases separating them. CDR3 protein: CASTWRPAGNQPQHF. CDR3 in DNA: TGTGCCAGCACTTGGCGACCTGCGGGCAATCAGCCCCAGCATTTT.

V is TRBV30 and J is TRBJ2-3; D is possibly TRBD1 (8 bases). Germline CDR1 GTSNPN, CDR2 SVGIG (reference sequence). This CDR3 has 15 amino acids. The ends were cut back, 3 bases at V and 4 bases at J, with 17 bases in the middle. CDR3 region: CAWSLGQGGADTQYF. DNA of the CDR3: TGTGCCTGGAGCCTAGGACAGGGAGGGGCAGATACGCAGTATTTT.

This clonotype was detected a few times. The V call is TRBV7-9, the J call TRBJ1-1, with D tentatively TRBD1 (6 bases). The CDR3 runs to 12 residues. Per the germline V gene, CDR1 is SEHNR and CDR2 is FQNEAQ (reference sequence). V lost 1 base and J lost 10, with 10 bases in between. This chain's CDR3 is CASSLGQGRAFF. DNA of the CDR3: TGTGCCAGCAGCTTAGGGCAGGGGAGAGCTTTCTTT.

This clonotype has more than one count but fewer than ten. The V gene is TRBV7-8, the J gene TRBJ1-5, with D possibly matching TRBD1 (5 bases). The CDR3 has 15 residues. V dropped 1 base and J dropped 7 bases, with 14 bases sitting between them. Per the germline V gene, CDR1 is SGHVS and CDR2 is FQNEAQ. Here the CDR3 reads CASSLGGGFMQPQHF. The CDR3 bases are TGTGCCAGCAGCTTAGGTGGGGGGTTCATGCAGCCCCAGCATTTT.

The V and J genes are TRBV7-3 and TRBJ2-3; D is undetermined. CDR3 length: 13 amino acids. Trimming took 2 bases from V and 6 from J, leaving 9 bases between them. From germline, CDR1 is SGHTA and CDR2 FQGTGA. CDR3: CASSLVSPDTQYF. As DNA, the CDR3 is TGTGCCAGCAGCTTAGTGTCCCCTGATACGCAGTATTTT.

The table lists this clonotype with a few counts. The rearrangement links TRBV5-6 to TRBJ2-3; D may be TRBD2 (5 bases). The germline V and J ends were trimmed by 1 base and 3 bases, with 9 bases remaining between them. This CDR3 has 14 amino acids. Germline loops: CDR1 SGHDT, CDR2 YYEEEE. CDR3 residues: CASSLKRVTDTQYF. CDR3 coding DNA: TGTGCCAGCAGCTTGAAGAGGGTGACAGATACGCAGTATTTT.

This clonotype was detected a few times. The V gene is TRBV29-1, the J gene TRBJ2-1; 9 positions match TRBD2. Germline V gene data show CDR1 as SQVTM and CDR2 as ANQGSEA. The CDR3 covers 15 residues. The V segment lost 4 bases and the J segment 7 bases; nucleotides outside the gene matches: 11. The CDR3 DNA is TGCAGCGTTGGAAGTCGGCTAGCGGGATCGAATGAGCAGTTCTTC. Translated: CSVGSRLAGSNEQFF.